The entry below gives a single T cell receptor (beta chain) sequence along with its context. A few counts support this clone. No cognate antigen has been identified for it. No base quality information exists; no much larger clone differs at one position. The cohort consisted of hundreds of healthy bone marrow donors. All cohort members were sampled while nominally healthy, although unrecorded immune exposures were likely present. The donor was CMV seropositive and was included in the group of 250 to 350 seropositive cohort members. Each donor provided a peripheral blood sample, and peripheral blood mononuclear cells were used for TCR beta sequencing. Genomic DNA extraction from the blood cell samples was performed with the Qiagen DNeasy Blood Extraction Kit. This record comes from a study of cytomegalovirus exposure and HLA in healthy donors (TCRdb year 2017). In the study overall: An earlier analysis of roughly 610 of the donors reported about 280 Gb of sequence data and 95 million to 130 million unique TCR beta sequences obtained from around 190 million T cells. An early release that covered fewer than 750 HLA-typed donors contained approximately 320 gigabases of sequencing data and 70 million to 100 million unique TCR sequences. Among the 398 genotyped donors, roughly 80% belonged to the genetic ancestry cluster associated with self-reported Caucasian donors. The study aimed to test whether signatures of past pathogen exposure could be identified by cataloging public T cell receptors. Using immunosequencing, the study profiled T cell repertoires from roughly 650 subjects and related those repertoires to cytomegalovirus serostatus. Besides the first cohort of 500 to 700 subjects, a separate validation cohort made up of 120 different subjects was used. High-throughput TCR immunosequencing, statistical association of individual TCRs with disease status, and machine learning were combined to predict cytomegalovirus infection status. A later analysis re-examined previously published TCR beta repertoires from about 700 donors and added high-resolution HLA genotyping to investigate patterns of TCR occurrence. The later analysis used no new phenotypic data to find candidate immune exposures, relying instead on TCR beta sequences and their occurrence across donors. An earlier analysis of 500 to 650 of the donors applied high-throughput TCR beta sequencing to assess whether each TCR beta V gene segment acted as functional or pseudogenic. Alongside the repertoire data, information on donor age, sex, ethnicity and CMV serostatus was compiled. A later genetic analysis took genome-wide SNP genotypes for about 65% of the roughly 670 donors and used that subset as a discovery cohort. All discovery cohort repertoires had been generated using a single sequencing platform. Both class I and class II loci were covered by HLA typing, at four-digit resolution. Typing coverage varied by locus: roughly 629-640 donors for A, B, C, DRB1 and DQB1; approximately 500 for DQA1; approximately 610 for DPA1; approximately 490 for DPB1. A handful of DR-DQ haplotypes were handled as single units for association and clustering because linkage in the cohort was strong. Among 398 genotyped donors of the cohort, an average of 235,054 unique TCR beta nucleotide sequences were sequenced per donor, about a sixth of them non-productive.

Broad study findings and their caveats: The sequencing pipeline was judged likely to have produced a cluster of highly shared sequence variants as a technical artifact. Specific HLA alleles were associated with 15,000 to 20,000 TCR beta sequences at a false discovery rate of 0.05 in a later analysis. In a later analysis, TCR association rates were found to vary across HLA loci, with the most associated TCRs seen for DRB1 alleles and the fewest for HLA-C alleles. Compared with equally common non-associated chains, HLA-associated TCR beta chains in a later analysis were more clonally expanded and had lower generation probabilities. A total of 150 or so TCR beta chains were listed by the study as associated with cytomegalovirus. A few of the identified cytomegalovirus-associated TCR beta chains were confirmed in vitro to be specific for cytomegalovirus antigens. The classifier was reported to diagnose cytomegalovirus status with high specificity and sensitivity in both the original and validation cohorts. According to a later analysis, parvovirus B19, influenza, CMV and Epstein-Barr virus appeared linked to several top co-occurrence clusters. Only TCR beta chains were sequenced in this cohort, and the absence of alpha or paired-chain data limited detectable features. The authors suggested that the approach could potentially be extended to other disease states and immunological phenotypes. When HLA alleles, especially DR and DQ, strongly co-occurred, TCR associations were difficult to assign to individual alleles. Because counts were too low, seventeen rarely observed V segments, including chromosome 9 orphons, were excluded from the earlier analysis of 587 of the donors. A further reported finding was that TCR beta sequences accurately predicted the HLA-A and HLA-B alleles for most subjects in the first cohort. According to a later analysis, most CMV-associated TCR beta chains appeared to be HLA-restricted, and the HLA associations seemed to be driven largely by CMV exposure. Because the 87-base-pair reads could not distinguish some IMGT-functional V segments, including TRBV6-2 and TRBV6-3, those segments were excluded. In a later genetic analysis, fewer N-insertions in productive TCRs were reported among donors in an Asian-associated ancestry cluster than the roughly 700-donor mean. In an earlier analysis of some 500 of the donors, most TCR beta V segments appeared in productive rearrangements about 87% or about 30% of the time, broadly matching IMGT annotations. Because HLA typing was unavailable for some donors at each locus, only the typed subset was used in association tests. V-gene and J-gene trimming of TCR beta chains was associated with a missense DCLRE1C variant in a later genetic analysis, and the association was replicated in an independent cohort. Immune exposure information for the cohort was limited to CMV serostatus. Sequencing depth was assumed to be roughly uniform across donors in the presence/absence analyses, though that assumption may not hold. Across donors, most TCR sequences were observed very rarely, whereas some public TCRs were present in many individuals. Correlated functional status among segregating V segments might reflect linkage disequilibrium, but an unknown experimental factor could not be ruled out.

The library was obtained by the immunoSEQ multiplex PCR assay. The multiplex PCR relied on a mix of 60 forward primers for TCR Vbeta segments and 13 reverse primers for TCR Jbeta segments. Amplification of the CDR3 region of rearranged TCR beta genes was performed with a multiplex PCR assay on genomic DNA. The Illumina HiSeq System was used to sequence the amplified TCR beta libraries as 87-base-pair reads. The original pipeline was this. A later analysis tallied around 82 million unique TCR beta chains across the approximately 670 repertoires, and around 9.9 million of those chains were shared by two or more donors. Raw reads were error-corrected and collapsed into unique sequences with a nearest-neighbor algorithm that merged closely related sequences to remove PCR and sequencing errors. CDR3 sequences were aligned to IMGT reference sequences to assign V, D and J gene segments. For a sequence to be retained, a match of at least six nucleotides was required to both a V gene segment and a J gene segment. Rearrangements were called productive when the CDR3 lacked stop codons and stayed in frame with V and J; all others were non-productive. CDR3 was defined according to IMGT convention as the region running from the second conserved V-encoded cysteine to the conserved J-encoded phenylalanine. The earlier analysis of about 590 of the donors excluded sequences that lacked an unambiguous match to a single V gene segment. An earlier analysis of a few hundred of the donors called V segments functional above 56.7% productive rearrangements and segregating when the between-donor standard deviation exceeded 5%. A statistical classification framework was developed to diagnose cytomegalovirus status using the catalog of TCR beta chain sequences. V and J gene assignment, in a later analysis, came from comparing TCR nucleotide sequences with IMGT/GENE-DB human TR gene sequences. The TCRdist pipeline was used in a later analysis to assign CDR3 sequences and most-parsimonious VDJ recombination scenarios. In a later analysis, each TCR beta chain was defined by its CDR3 amino acid sequence together with its V-gene family, and reads lacking a unique V-gene family were excluded. To address suspected cross-contamination and a sequencing artifact, a later analysis removed 592 highly shared, low-generation-probability nucleotide sequences. A later analysis calculated a clonal expansion index for each public chain from normalized within-repertoire ranks of inferred template counts. In a later analysis, generation probabilities were computed with a VDJ recombination model fitted to out-of-frame rearrangements, and the resulting probabilities were checked against IGoR. In a later analysis, TCR-TCR, TCR-HLA and TCR-CMV co-occurrence was scored with hypergeometric tests, and a repertoire-size bias correction was applied to TCR pairs. False discovery rates were estimated in a later analysis by permuting HLA or CMV assignments 20 times. In a later analysis, co-occurring TCRs were grouped with DBSCAN, and TCRdist sequence similarity was added when clustering was performed within HLA-allele-positive subsets. Repertoires with fewer than 30,000 or more than 120,000 public chains were left out of co-occurrence clustering, as were roughly five repertoires with anomalous nucleotide sharing. Sourced from immuneACCESS, this table was stored by TCRdb with only in-frame sequences that have V and J called. A share of the clones is absent; for the studies checked, an unresolved V gene accounts for under half, and the remainder has no known explanation. V and J calls and clone size are as listed in that table; D and trimming were resolved from the DNA. The sample table contains about 120,000 clones; only one count was recorded for more than 75% of them. The ten largest make up under 13% of the sample.

The CDR3 runs 14 amino acids, cysteine and phenylalanine included. This entry keeps only the CDR3 DNA: 42 bases, framed from base 1. Germline trimming amounts to 3 bases on V and 4 bases on J, with 2 as the count of junction bases outside the gene matches. For CDR1 and CDR2, the germline V gene lists SGHDN and FVKESK. The chain links TRBV14 with TRBJ1-2, with 10 central nucleotides matching TRBD1. Sequenced input: PBMCs. This clonotype was obtained from a man aged 25 to 40 in good health and CMV-seropositive. The CDR3 loop reads CASSHGTGAYGYTF. Here is the DNA: TGTGCCAGCAGCCATGGGACAGGGGCCTATGGCTACACCTTC.